What follows describes a single T cell receptor (beta chain). Its antigen is as yet unknown. The data belong to a study of cytomegalovirus exposure and HLA in healthy donors. Whole-study results and caveats: A list of 150 or so TCR beta chains associated with cytomegalovirus was given.

PCR involved 60 Vbeta and 13 Jbeta primers. TCRdb's table, derived via immunoSEQ multiplex PCR, lists solely in-frame clones and lacks some. This repertoire shows about 130,000 clones, about four fifths found once; its top ten account for 2% to 2.5%. The clonotype originates from a young man in good health and CMV-seronegative. The material sequenced was PBMCs.

The CDR3 DNA reads as TGTGCCAGCAGCCGGCCGGGATCCTACGAGCAGTACTTC. Residues: CASSRPGSYEQYF. This chain links TRBV5-4 with TRBJ2-7, with a tentative D call TRBD2 (5 bases). This CDR3 has 13 residues. Trimming stripped 4 bases from V and 1 base from J, with 9 bases between. From germline, CDR1 is SGHNT and CDR2 YYREEE (reference sequence). The entire variable domain, with the rest obtained from reference TRBV5-4 and TRBJ2-7, is as follows: ETGVTQSPTHLIKTRGQQVTLRCSSQSGHNTVSWYQQALGQGPQFIFQYYREEENGRGNFPPRFSGLQFPNYSSELNVNALELDDSALYLCASSRPGSYEQYFGPGTRLTVT.